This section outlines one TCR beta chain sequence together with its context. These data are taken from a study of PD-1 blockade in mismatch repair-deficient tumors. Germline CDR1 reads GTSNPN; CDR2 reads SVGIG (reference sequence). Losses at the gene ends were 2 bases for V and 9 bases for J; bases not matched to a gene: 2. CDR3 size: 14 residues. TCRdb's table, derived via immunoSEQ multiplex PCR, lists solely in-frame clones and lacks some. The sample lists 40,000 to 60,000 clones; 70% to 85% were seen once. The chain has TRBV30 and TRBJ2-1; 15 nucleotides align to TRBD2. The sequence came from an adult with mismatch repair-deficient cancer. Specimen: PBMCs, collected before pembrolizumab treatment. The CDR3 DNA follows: TGTGCCTGGAGTCCGGGACTAGCGGGAGGTGAGCAGTTCTTC. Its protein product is CAWSPGLAGGEQFF.